These 2 T cell receptor beta chains were sequenced from one sample in a study of blood T cell repertoires in COVID-19. The repertoire was sequenced with immunoSEQ multiplex PCR; TCRdb's copy has only in-frame clones and lacks some. The sample consists of 20,000 or so clones, about 90% of them appearing once. The sample consisted of peripheral blood. These receptor sequences come from a human donor with active COVID-19. The donor label of this sample is uncertain.

V usage is TRBV7-9 and J usage is TRBJ1-4, with 8 bases matching TRBD1. CDR3 length: 16 amino acids. CDR1 is SEHNR, CDR2 FQNEAQ, per germline (reference sequence). V lost 4 bases, J lost 7 bases, and 11 bases stayed unmatched. The DNA of the CDR3 is TGTGCCAGCAGCTCAAGACAGGGGAAGGTAGTTGAAAAACTGTTTTTT. Its protein product is CASSSRQGKVVEKLFF.

This sequence joins TRBV6-2 or TRBV6-3 and TRBJ2-1, with TRBD2 matching over 9 bases. CDR1 and CDR2 from the germline V gene are MNHEY and SVGEGT. There are 15 residues in the CDR3. J was trimmed by 7 bases and V by 5 bases; bases with no gene match: 9. The CDR3 DNA reads as TGTGCCAGCAGTGAGGGAAGCGGGAGGCTAAATGAGCAGTTCTTC. Amino acid sequence: CASSEGSGRLNEQFF.